The 23 T cell receptor beta chains in this list originate from one sample, sequenced in a study of blood T cell repertoires in COVID-19. Sequenced by immunoSEQ multiplex PCR; TCRdb stores in-frame clones only, minus some. The sample includes about 68,000 clones, over 75% of them seen just once. The sequenced sample consisted of peripheral blood. Receptor source: a man over 45 with acute or convalescent COVID-19.

The DNA of the CDR3 is TGTGCCAGTAGTATTTCCGGGTGGGGCAATCAGCCCCAGCATTTT. Translating gives CASSISGWGNQPQHF. V is TRBV19 and J is TRBJ1-5; no clear D. The germline V gene has CDR1 LNHDA and CDR2 SQIVND (reference sequence). V was clipped by 3 bases and J by 2 bases, with 11 bases between them. The CDR3 is made up of 15 amino acids.

In this sample, this clone turned up once. The V call is TRBV5-6, the J call TRBJ1-2; D remains ambiguous. Germline V CDR1 and CDR2: SGHDT, YYEEEE. This CDR3 contains 12 residues. V was shortened by 7 bases and J by 1 base, with 8 bases between the two germline ends. For the CDR3, the DNA is TGTGCCAGCGAAGGACTTAACTATGGCTACACCTTC. This sequence encodes CASEGLNYGYTF.

The chain joins TRBV28 to TRBJ2-1; D unresolved. Trimming cost V 5 bases and J 15 bases, with 20 bases left between them. Germline CDR1 and CDR2: MDHEN and SYDVKM. The CDR3 has 13 residues. The CDR3 is CASSPVGRGDPFF. The CDR3 nucleotides read TGTGCCAGCAGTCCGGTCGGAAGAGGCGATCCGTTCTTC.

The table lists this clone with a few counts. The rearrangement uses TRBV9 and TRBJ1-1; D not certain. The CDR3 runs to 16 residues. With 1 base removed from V and 0 bases from J, the gap between germline ends came to 13 bases. Germline lookup yields CDR1 SGDLS and CDR2 YYNGEE. The CDR3: CASSVPASRLNTEAFF. The DNA of the CDR3 is TGTGCCAGCAGCGTACCCGCATCTAGGCTGAACACTGAAGCTTTCTTT.

The chain links TRBV10-1 to TRBJ1-1, with 8 bases matching TRBD1. The CDR3 has 13 residues. CDR1 is WNHNN, CDR2 SYGVQD, per germline (reference sequence). Unmatched junction bases numbered 3, after V lost 5 bases and J lost 4 bases. For the CDR3, the DNA is TGCGCCAGCAGTCTAACAGGGGGCACTGAAGCTTTCTTT. Residues: CASSLTGGTEAFF.

This clone has only a few counts. This sample includes further DNA sequences coding for the same CDR3. This chain links TRBV5-4 with TRBJ1-3; 8 positions agree with TRBD1. The CDR3 covers 14 residues. Germline lookup yields CDR1 SGHNT and CDR2 YYREEE (reference sequence). V gave up 4 bases and J gave up 4 bases; unmatched junction bases: 4. The CDR3 here is CASSKDRAGNTIYF. CDR3 in DNA: TGTGCCAGCAGCAAGGACAGGGCCGGAAACACCATATATTTT.

The V call is TRBV6-5, the J call TRBJ1-1, with a tentative D call TRBD1 (5 bases). Germline V gene lookup returns CDR1 MNHEY and CDR2 SVGAGI. V was clipped by 5 bases and J by 0 bases, with 7 bases between them. There are 13 residues in the CDR3. In DNA form, the CDR3 reads TGTGCCAGCAGTCGACAGATGAACACTGAAGCTTTCTTT. It translates to CASSRQMNTEAFF.

The genes are TRBV7-8 and TRBJ2-5; weak D call: TRBD2 (6 bases). Germline V gene sequence: CDR1 SGHVS, CDR2 FQNEAQ. The CDR3 length is 13 residues. V was shortened by 1 base and J by 5 bases, with 8 bases between the two germline ends. As DNA, the CDR3 is TGTGCCAGCAGCTTAGGTCGGGGGGAGACCCAGTACTTC. Its protein is CASSLGRGETQYF. The full variable domain, in which reference TRBV7-8 and TRBJ2-5 provide the parts outside the CDR3, is GAGVSQSPRYKVAKRGQDVALRCDPISGHVSLFWYQQALGQGPEFLTYFQNEAQLDKSGLPSDRFFAERPEGSVSTLKIQRTQQEDSAVYLCASSLGRGETQYFGPGTRLLVL.

The gene calls are TRBV6-1 and TRBJ2-7, with D maybe TRBD1 (6 bases). The CDR3 loop spans 13 amino acids. Germline V gene data show CDR1 as MNHNS and CDR2 as SASEGT. Trimming removed 2 bases from V and 1 base from J, with 6 bases in between. Here the CDR3 DNA reads TGTGCCAGCAGTGAAAGGGGGTCCTACGAGCAGTACTTC. This gives the protein CASSERGSYEQYF.

Only one count was recorded for this clone. The chain combines TRBV7-8 with TRBJ2-1; D is unclear. Trimming took off 6 bases at V and 5 bases at J, with 11 bases between the two ends. CDR1 is SGHVS, CDR2 FQNEAQ, per germline. This CDR3 spans 13 amino acids. CDR3 sequence: CASSFTVDNEQFF. Written as DNA, the CDR3 is TGTGCCAGCAGTTTTACCGTAGACAATGAGCAGTTCTTC. The complete variable domain, with remaining parts taken from reference TRBV7-8 and TRBJ2-1, reads GAGVSQSPRYKVAKRGQDVALRCDPISGHVSLFWYQQALGQGPEFLTYFQNEAQLDKSGLPSDRFFAERPEGSVSTLKIQRTQQEDSAVYLCASSFTVDNEQFFGPGTRLTVL.

The gene calls are TRBV7-9 and TRBJ2-7, with 9 bases identical to TRBD1. This CDR3 region has 16 residues. The germline V gene encodes CDR1 SEHNR and CDR2 FQNEAQ (reference sequence). V gave up 3 bases and J gave up 2 bases; unmatched junction bases: 8. Here the CDR3 DNA reads TGTGCCAGCAGCTTGCGTGGACAGGGGTTCACCTACGAGCAGTACTTC. Encoded protein: CASSLRGQGFTYEQYF. Drawing the rest from reference TRBV7-9 and TRBJ2-7, the complete variable domain is DTGVSQNPRHKITKRGQNVTFRCDPISEHNRLYWYRQTLGQGPEFLTYFQNEAQLEKSRLLSDRFSAERPKGSFSTLEIQRTEQGDSAMYLCASSLRGQGFTYEQYFGPGTRLTVT.

The V call is TRBV6-5, the J call TRBJ1-5; D uncertain. The V end was cut by 6 bases, the J end by 6 bases, with 12 bases between. CDR3 length equals 13 residues. Germline V gives CDR1 MNHEY, CDR2 SVGAGI. The CDR3 bases are TGTGCCAGCAGCCAAAACAGTGGTCAGCCCCAGCATTTT. Residues: CASSQNSGQPQHF.

This chain links TRBV11-3 with TRBJ2-3; tentative D call: TRBD1 (5 bases). The CDR3 extends over 16 amino acids. V lost 1 base, J lost 0 bases, and 11 bases lay in between. CDR1 and CDR2 (germline): SGHNT, YENEEA. CDR3 in amino acids: CASSLGARASTDTQYF. CDR3 nucleotide sequence: TGTGCCAGCAGCTTAGGTGCCAGGGCTAGCACAGATACGCAGTATTTT.

V and J are TRBV7-8 and TRBJ2-7, with 8 bases that match TRBD1. The J segment lost 6 bases and the V segment lost 4 bases, leaving 2 bases of the junction unmatched. The CDR3 loop spans 12 amino acids. Germline V gene data show CDR1 as SGHVS and CDR2 as FQNEAQ. For the CDR3, the DNA is TGTGCCAGCAGCTGGACAGGGCGCGAGCAGTACTTC. The encoded protein is CASSWTGREQYF.

V gene TRBV10-2 combines with J gene TRBJ2-7; maybe TRBD2 (6 bases). Between the trimmed V and J ends, which lost 6 bases and 5 bases, there was a span of 14 bases. This CDR3 is 13 amino acids long. CDR1 WSHSY and CDR2 SAAADI come from the germline V gene. The CDR3 is CASSRGLIDEQYV. In DNA, the CDR3 is TGCGCCAGCAGCCGGGGACTTATCGACGAGCAGTACGTC.

The chain employs TRBV3-1 (or the pseudogene TRBV3-2) and TRBJ2-3; D unresolved. The CDR3 runs to 12 residues. CDR1 and CDR2 from the germline V gene are LGHDT and YNNKEL (reference sequence). Trimming left V 4 bases short and J 4 bases short, with 6 bases between. The DNA of the CDR3 is TGTGCCAGCAGCCTAGGAGCAGATACGCAGTATTTT. As protein: CASSLGADTQYF.

The chain links TRBV5-1 to TRBJ2-5; a weak D match, TRBD1 (6 bases). Germline values: CDR1 SGHRS, CDR2 YFSETQ. V gave up 3 bases and J gave up 2 bases, with 20 bases separating them. The CDR3 contains 17 residues. CDR3 DNA: TGCGCCAGCAGCTCAACCCCACAGGGCCCCCTACAAGAGACCCAGTACTTC. It specifies CASSSTPQGPLQETQYF.

The J gene is TRBJ2-7, the V gene TRBV6-4, with TRBD2 matching over 12 bases. The CDR3 contains 14 residues. With 6 bases clipped from V and 7 bases from J, the junction kept 7 bases outside the gene matches. Looked up from germline, CDR1 is MRHNA and CDR2 is SNTAGT. CDR3 DNA sequence: TGTGCCAGCAGAGCACTAGCGGGGGGACTTGAGCAGTACGTC. This codes for CASRALAGGLEQYV.

The genes are TRBV15 and TRBJ2-5, with 9 positions matching TRBD2. The CDR3 is 18 amino acids. Looked up from germline, CDR1 is LNHNV and CDR2 is YYDKDF (reference sequence). After removal of 3 bases from V and 2 bases from J, the junction contained 13 bases not matched to a gene. The CDR3 nucleotides are TGTGCCACCAGCAGTCTGAGACGTAGCGGGGGTAATCAAGAGACCCAGTACTTC. This codes for CATSSLRRSGGNQETQYF.

This clone was observed a few times. The V gene is TRBV15, the J gene TRBJ2-2; the match to TRBD2 covers 10 bases. V was clipped by 4 bases and J by 7 bases; unmatched bases: 9. Germline V gene sequence: CDR1 LNHNV, CDR2 YYDKDF (reference sequence). CDR3 length: 16 amino acids. CDR3 sequence reads: CATSTERGGRVGELFF. The CDR3 bases are TGTGCCACCAGCACCGAGCGGGGGGGCCGGGTCGGGGAGCTGTTTTTT.

The V and J genes are TRBV4-1 and TRBJ2-3; a possible D gene is TRBD1 (6 bases). V lost 0 bases to trimming and J lost 1 base, with 14 bases between them. In germline, CDR1 is MGHRA, CDR2 YSYEKL. CDR3 length: 17 amino acids. The CDR3 loop is CASSQDGAGDGTDTQYF. The CDR3 DNA sequence: TGCGCCAGCAGCCAAGATGGGGCAGGGGACGGCACAGATACGCAGTATTTT.

In its sample, this clone is medium-sized. The chain combines TRBV5-8 with TRBJ1-1; no clear D. CDR3 length equals 14 residues. Trimming removed 2 bases from V and 1 base from J, with 9 bases in between. The germline gives CDR1 SGHTS, CDR2 YDEGEE. DNA of the CDR3: TGTGCCAGCAGCTTCGGGAATCCGAACACTGAAGCTTTCTTT. Translating gives CASSFGNPNTEAFF. Full variable domain (outside the CDR3, taken from reference TRBV5-8 and TRBJ1-1): EAGVTQSPTHLIKTRGQQATLRCSPISGHTSVYWYQQALGLGLQFLLWYDEGEERNRGNFPPRFSGRQFPNYSSELNVNALELEDSALYLCASSFGNPNTEAFFGQGTRLTVV.

V usage is TRBV5-1 and J usage is TRBJ1-2; 7 bases fit TRBD1. This CDR3 is 15 amino acids long. The J segment lost 6 bases and the V segment lost 1 base, leaving 9 bases of the junction unmatched. Per the germline V gene, CDR1 is SGHRS and CDR2 is YFSETQ. The CDR3 nucleotides are TGCGCCAGCAGCTTGACTACGACAGGGCCGCATGGCTACACCTTC. It specifies CASSLTTTGPHGYTF. Combining the CDR3 with reference TRBV5-1 and TRBJ1-2 gives the whole variable domain KAGVTQTPRYLIKTRGQQVTLSCSPISGHRSVSWYQQTPGQGLQFLFEYFSETQRNKGNFPGRFSGRQFSNSRSEMNVSTLELGDSALYLCASSLTTTGPHGYTFGSGTRLTVV.